The clone carrying this T cell receptor (beta chain) was observed a few times. This entry belongs to a study of control samples from healthy donors and cancer patients. Produced via immunoSEQ multiplex PCR; TCRdb's table is partial and in-frame only. Among about 140,000 clones listed, 80% to 95% were seen once. This CDR3 has 16 residues. V was clipped by 2 bases and J by 1 base; unmatched bases: 6. CDR1 is LGHNA and CDR2 is YSLEER in the germline V gene. The receptor was derived from a man aged 30 to 39 in good health. The chain has TRBV4-3 and TRBJ2-7; 9 bases line up with TRBD1. The sequenced material came from blood. This chain's CDR3 is CASSQTIGTGSYEQYF. In DNA form, the CDR3 reads TGCGCCAGCAGCCAAACAATAGGGACAGGGTCCTACGAGCAGTACTTC.